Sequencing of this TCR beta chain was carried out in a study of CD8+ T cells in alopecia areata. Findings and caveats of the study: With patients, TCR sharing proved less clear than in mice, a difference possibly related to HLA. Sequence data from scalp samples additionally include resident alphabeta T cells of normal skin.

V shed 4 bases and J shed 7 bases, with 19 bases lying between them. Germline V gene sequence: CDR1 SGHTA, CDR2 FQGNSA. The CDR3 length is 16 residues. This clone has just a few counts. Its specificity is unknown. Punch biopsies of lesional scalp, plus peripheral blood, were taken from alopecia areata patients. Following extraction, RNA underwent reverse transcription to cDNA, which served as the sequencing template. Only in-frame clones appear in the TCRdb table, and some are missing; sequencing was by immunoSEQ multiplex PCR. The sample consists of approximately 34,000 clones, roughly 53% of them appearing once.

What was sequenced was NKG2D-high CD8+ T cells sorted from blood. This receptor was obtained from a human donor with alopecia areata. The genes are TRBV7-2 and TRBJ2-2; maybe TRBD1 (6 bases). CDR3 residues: CASSSTSRGGHGELFF. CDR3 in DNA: TGTGCCAGCAGCTCCACAAGCAGGGGTGGTCACGGGGAGCTGTTTTTT. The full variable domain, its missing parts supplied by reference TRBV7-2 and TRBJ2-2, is GAGVSQSPSNKVTEKGKDVELRCDPISGHTALYWYRQSLGQGLEFLIYFQGNSAPDKSGLPSDRFSAERTGGSVSTLTIQRTQQEDSAVYLCASSSTSRGGHGELFFGEGSRLTVL.